This TCR beta chain is from a study of cytomegalovirus exposure and HLA in healthy donors (dated by TCRdb to 2015 to 2018). Turning to the overall study: In an earlier analysis of approximately 500 of the donors, 250 to 350 Gb of sequence data and some 120 million unique TCR beta sequences from 150 million to 200 million T cells were reported. All discovery cohort repertoires had been generated using a single sequencing platform. Rather than using new phenotypic data, the later analysis identified candidate immune exposures from TCR beta sequences and from how often those sequences occurred across donors. Roughly 300 gigabases of sequencing data and tens of millions of unique TCR sequences were included in an early release covering over 600 HLA-typed donors. HLA typing covered class I and class II loci at four-digit resolution. The study aimed to test whether cataloging public T cell receptors could reveal signatures of past pathogen exposure. Among around 400 genotyped donors of the cohort, an average of about 220,000 unique TCR beta nucleotide sequences was sequenced per donor, of which approximately 19% were non-productive. The number of typed donors differed by locus: roughly 629-630 for A, B, C, DRB1 and DQB1; 522 for DQA1; approximately 600 for DPA1; and 450 to 480 for DPB1. The genetic ancestry cluster associated with self-reported Caucasian donors included 70% to 85% of the roughly 410 genotyped donors. The study combined high-throughput TCR immunosequencing, statistical association of individual TCRs with disease status, and machine learning to predict cytomegalovirus infection status. A later analysis re-examined previously published TCR beta repertoires from about 670 donors and added high-resolution HLA genotyping to investigate patterns of TCR occurrence. Roughly five DR-DQ haplotypes were handled as single units for association and clustering, since linkage in the cohort was strong. In an earlier analysis of 500 to 650 of the donors, high-throughput TCR beta sequencing was used to judge whether each TCR beta V gene segment behaved as functional or pseudogenic. Along with the approximately 650-subject first cohort, a separate validation cohort of roughly 110 different subjects was used. A later genetic analysis took genome-wide SNP genotypes for 398 of the 666 donors and used that subset as a discovery cohort. Donor age, sex, ethnicity and CMV serostatus were compiled alongside the repertoire data. The study used immunosequencing to profile the T cell repertoires of approximately 640 subjects and linked those repertoires to cytomegalovirus serostatus.

The germline V gene (reference sequence) yields LNHDA for CDR1 and SQIVND for CDR2. Trimming leaves V shorter by 9 bases and J shorter by 5 bases, with the junction holding 6 bases beyond the gene matches. From the cysteine up to the phenylalanine, the CDR3 has a length of 12 residues. Of the read, only the CDR3 DNA is kept; its 36 bases are in frame from base 1. On this clone itself: There is no known antigen for this receptor. Nothing much larger sits one base from this clone, and base qualities are not available.

The cohort consisted of some 670 healthy bone marrow donors. At the time of sampling, all cohort members were nominally healthy, though unrecorded immune exposures were likely present. The donor was CMV seronegative and was included in the group of hundreds of seronegative cohort members. Every donor gave a peripheral blood sample, and the peripheral blood mononuclear cells from that sample were used for TCR beta sequencing. Genomic DNA was extracted from the blood cell samples with the Qiagen DNeasy Blood Extraction Kit. The library was built by means of the immunoSEQ multiplex PCR assay. A mixture of 60 forward primers for TCR Vbeta segments and 13 reverse primers for TCR Jbeta segments was used in the multiplex PCR. The CDR3 region of rearranged TCR beta genes was amplified from genomic DNA by a multiplex PCR assay. The Illumina HiSeq System was used to sequence the amplified TCR beta libraries as 87-base-pair reads. The source study handled its data this way. Across the 670 or so repertoires, a later analysis counted approximately 75 million unique TCR beta chains, some 11 million of which were shared by at least two donors. A nearest-neighbor algorithm error-corrected the raw reads and collapsed the reads into unique sequences, merging closely related sequences to remove PCR and sequencing errors. CDR3 sequences were aligned to IMGT reference sequences to assign V, D and J gene segments. Each retained sequence needed at least a six-nucleotide match to both a V gene segment and a J gene segment. A rearrangement counted as productive if the CDR3 had no stop codons and remained in frame with V and J, and every other rearrangement counted as non-productive. CDR3 was defined according to IMGT convention as the region running from the second conserved V-encoded cysteine to the conserved J-encoded phenylalanine. In an earlier analysis of around 600 of the donors, sequences lacking an unambiguous match to a single V gene segment were excluded. In an earlier analysis of some 590 of the donors, a V segment was called functional when productive rearrangements were above 56.7%, and segregating when the standard deviation between donors exceeded 5%. A statistical classification framework was built for diagnosing cytomegalovirus status from the catalog of TCR beta chain sequences. V and J gene assignment, in a later analysis, came from comparing TCR nucleotide sequences with IMGT/GENE-DB human TR gene sequences. In a later analysis, CDR3 sequences and most-parsimonious VDJ recombination scenarios were assigned using the TCRdist pipeline. In a later analysis, each TCR beta chain was defined by its CDR3 amino acid sequence together with its V-gene family, and reads without a unique V-gene family were excluded. To address suspected cross-contamination and a sequencing artifact, a later analysis removed several hundred highly shared, low-generation-probability nucleotide sequences. A later analysis calculated a clonal expansion index for each public chain from normalized within-repertoire ranks of inferred template counts. A later analysis computed generation probabilities with a VDJ recombination model fitted to out-of-frame rearrangements, and checked the results against IGoR. A later analysis scored TCR-TCR, TCR-HLA and TCR-CMV co-occurrence with hypergeometric tests, applying a repertoire-size bias correction to TCR pairs. In a later analysis, false discovery rates were estimated by permuting HLA or CMV assignments 20 times. In a later analysis, co-occurring TCRs were grouped with DBSCAN, and TCRdist sequence similarity was added when clustering was performed within HLA-allele-positive subsets. Repertoires with fewer than 30,000 or more than 120,000 public chains were left out of co-occurrence clustering, as were about five repertoires with anomalous nucleotide sharing. TCRdb's version of the immuneACCESS table is confined to in-frame rearrangements and falls short of the full clone set. An unresolved V gene accounts for under half of the shortfall where checked; the remainder is of unknown origin. V and J calls and clone size come straight from that table; D and trimming were deduced from the DNA. The sample table contains around 140,000 clones; only one count was recorded for just under 90% of them. The top ten hold less than 5.5% of the sample.

On the study overall, not on this receptor specifically: Cytomegalovirus status was reported to be diagnosed by the classifier with high specificity and sensitivity in both the original and validation cohorts. A later analysis associated 16,951 TCR beta sequences with specific HLA alleles at a false discovery rate of 0.05. Correlated functional status among segregating V segments might reflect linkage disequilibrium, but an unknown experimental factor could not be ruled out. In an earlier analysis of 450 to 750 of the donors, most TCR beta V segments appeared in productive rearrangements about 87% or about 30% of the time, broadly matching IMGT annotations. A later analysis reported that several top co-occurrence clusters appeared linked to parvovirus B19, influenza, CMV and Epstein-Barr virus. The only immune exposure information available for the cohort was CMV serostatus. Compared with the 666-donor mean, donors in an Asian-associated ancestry cluster had fewer N-insertions in productive TCRs, according to a later genetic analysis. Compared with equally common non-associated chains, HLA-associated TCR beta chains in a later analysis were more clonally expanded and had lower generation probabilities. Because some donors lacked HLA typing at each locus, the association tests relied only on the typed subset. A few of the identified cytomegalovirus-associated TCR beta chains were confirmed in vitro to be specific for cytomegalovirus antigens. Only TCR beta chains were sequenced in this cohort, and the absence of alpha or paired-chain data limited detectable features. The authors suggested that the approach could potentially be generalized to other disease states and immunological phenotypes. V-gene and J-gene trimming of TCR beta chains was associated with a missense DCLRE1C variant in a later genetic analysis, and the association was replicated in an independent cohort. Most TCR sequences were seen in very few donors, while some public TCRs were found in many individuals. In a later analysis, the rate of TCR association differed among HLA loci, with DRB1 alleles having the most associated TCRs and HLA-C alleles having the fewest. Because the 87-base-pair reads could not distinguish some IMGT-functional V segments, including TRBV6-2 and TRBV6-3, those segments were excluded. In a later analysis, most CMV-associated TCR beta chains were found to appear HLA-restricted, with HLA associations seemingly driven largely by CMV exposure. Strong co-occurrence of HLA alleles, especially DR and DQ, made assigning TCR associations to individual alleles difficult. A cluster of highly shared sequence variants was judged likely to be a technical artifact of the sequencing pipeline. Presence/absence analyses assumed roughly uniform sequencing depth across donors, an assumption that may not hold. A total of fewer than 200 TCR beta chains were listed by the study as associated with cytomegalovirus. Because counts were too low, about 15 rarely observed V segments, including chromosome 9 orphons, were left out of the earlier analysis of about 620 of the donors. A further reported finding was that TCR beta sequences accurately predicted the HLA-A and HLA-B alleles for most subjects in the first cohort.

The receptor was derived from a woman in her twenties or thirties in good health and CMV-seronegative. Here the chain combines TRBV19 and TRBJ1-1; 7 bases in between match TRBD1. Sequences were obtained from PBMCs. Here the CDR3 is given as CASKTGKTEAFF. The DNA reads as follows: TGTGCCAGCAAGACAGGGAAGACTGAAGCTTTCTTT.